This T cell receptor (beta chain) was profiled in a study of T cells in localized non-small cell lung cancer. CDR1 is MDHEN, CDR2 SYDVKM, per germline. V gave up 10 bases and J gave up 1 base, with 14 bases separating them. The CDR3 contains 14 residues. Assay used: immunoSEQ multiplex PCR; TCRdb lists only in-frame clones, some missing. This table holds about 24,000 clones, around 90% found once. Overall study findings and caveats: Longer overall survival accompanied higher blood T cell density.

As to this clone: Antigen specificity is unknown.

This specimen was peripheral blood, taken before any cancer treatment. The source of this sequence is a man aged 40 to 70 with stage I squamous cell lung carcinoma. V usage is TRBV28 and J usage is TRBJ1-5, with D unclear. CDR3 region: CAIKTSTSNQPQHF. DNA of the CDR3: TGTGCCATCAAGACTAGTACAAGCAATCAGCCCCAGCATTTT.